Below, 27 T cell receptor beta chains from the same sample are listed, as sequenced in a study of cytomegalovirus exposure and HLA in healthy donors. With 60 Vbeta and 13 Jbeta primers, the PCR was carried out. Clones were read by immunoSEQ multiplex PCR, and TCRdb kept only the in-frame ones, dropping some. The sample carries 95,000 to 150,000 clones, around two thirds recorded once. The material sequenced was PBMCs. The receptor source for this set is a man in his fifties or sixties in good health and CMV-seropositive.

CDR3 nucleotides: TGTGCCAGCAGCGTGCCAGTCTCTGGGGCCAACGTCCTGACTTTC. Its protein is CASSVPVSGANVLTF. V gene TRBV7-8 combines with J gene TRBJ2-6; no clear D gene. Trimming removed 5 bases at V and 0 bases at J, with 8 bases between. Germline CDR1 and CDR2: SGHVS and FQNEAQ. This CDR3 spans 15 amino acids. The variable domain in full, completed from reference TRBV7-8 and TRBJ2-6, reads GAGVSQSPRYKVAKRGQDVALRCDPISGHVSLFWYQQALGQGPEFLTYFQNEAQLDKSGLPSDRFFAERPEGSVSTLKIQRTQQEDSAVYLCASSVPVSGANVLTFGAGSRLTVL.

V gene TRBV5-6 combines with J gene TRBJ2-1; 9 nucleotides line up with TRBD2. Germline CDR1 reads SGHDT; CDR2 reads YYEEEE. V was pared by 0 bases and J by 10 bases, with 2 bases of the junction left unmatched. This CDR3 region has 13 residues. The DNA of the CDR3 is TGTGCCAGCAGCTTGGAGAGCGGGGGGGAGCAGTTCTTC. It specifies CASSLESGGEQFF.

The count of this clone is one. The CDR3 here is CASRDTGIGNTEAFF. The CDR3 nucleotides are TGTGCCAGCAGGGACACAGGGATCGGGAACACTGAAGCTTTCTTT. The chain has TRBV25-1 and TRBJ1-1; the D gene is possibly TRBD1 (6 bases). The CDR3 is 15 amino acids. CDR1 and CDR2 (germline): MGHDK, SYGVNS. V lost 6 bases, J lost 1 base, and 15 bases lay in between.

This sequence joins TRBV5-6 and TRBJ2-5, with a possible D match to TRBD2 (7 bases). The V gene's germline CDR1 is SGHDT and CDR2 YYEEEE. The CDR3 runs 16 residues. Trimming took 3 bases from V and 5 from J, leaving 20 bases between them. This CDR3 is CASSSGRGAPRETQYF. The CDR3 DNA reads TGTGCCAGCAGCTCCGGCCGGGGGGCCCCGAGGGAGACCCAGTACTTC. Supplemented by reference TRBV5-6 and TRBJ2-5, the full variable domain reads DAGVTQSPTHLIKTRGQQVTLRCSPKSGHDTVSWYQQALGQGPQFIFQYYEEEERQRGNFPDRFSGHQFPNYSSELNVNALLLGDSALYLCASSSGRGAPRETQYFGPGTRLLVL.

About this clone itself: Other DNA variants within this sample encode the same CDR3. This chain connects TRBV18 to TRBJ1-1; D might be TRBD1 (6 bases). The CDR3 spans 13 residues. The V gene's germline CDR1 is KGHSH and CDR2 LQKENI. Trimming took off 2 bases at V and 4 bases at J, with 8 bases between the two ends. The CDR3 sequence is CASSPIRGTEAFF. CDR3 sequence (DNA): TGTGCCAGCTCACCAATCAGGGGCACTGAAGCTTTCTTT.

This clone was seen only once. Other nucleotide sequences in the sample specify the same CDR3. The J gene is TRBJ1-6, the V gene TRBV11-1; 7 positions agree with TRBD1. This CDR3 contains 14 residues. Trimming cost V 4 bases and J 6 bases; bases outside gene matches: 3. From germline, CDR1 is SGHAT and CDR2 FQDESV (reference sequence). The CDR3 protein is CASSSTGFNSPLHF. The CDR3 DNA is TGTGCCAGCAGCTCGACAGGGTTTAATTCACCCCTCCACTTT.

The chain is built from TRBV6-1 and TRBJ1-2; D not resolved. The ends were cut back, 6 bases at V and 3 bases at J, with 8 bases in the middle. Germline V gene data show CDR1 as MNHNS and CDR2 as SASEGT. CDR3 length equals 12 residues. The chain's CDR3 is CASSRSDYGYTF. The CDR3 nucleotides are TGTGCCAGCAGCAGGTCGGACTATGGCTACACCTTC.

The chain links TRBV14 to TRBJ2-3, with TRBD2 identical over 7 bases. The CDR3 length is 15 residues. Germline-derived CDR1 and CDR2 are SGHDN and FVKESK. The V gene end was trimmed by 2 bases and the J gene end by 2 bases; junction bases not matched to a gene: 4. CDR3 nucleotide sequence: TGTGCCAGCAGCCAACTGAGCGGGGACACAGATACGCAGTATTTT. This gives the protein CASSQLSGDTDTQYF.

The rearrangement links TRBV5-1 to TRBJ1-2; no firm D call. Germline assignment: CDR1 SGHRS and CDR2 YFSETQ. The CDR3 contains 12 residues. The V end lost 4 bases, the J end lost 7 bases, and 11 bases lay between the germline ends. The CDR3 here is CASSTSNGGYTF. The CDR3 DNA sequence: TGCGCCAGCAGCACTTCCAACGGTGGCTACACCTTC. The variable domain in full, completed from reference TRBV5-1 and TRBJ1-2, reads KAGVTQTPRYLIKTRGQQVTLSCSPISGHRSVSWYQQTPGQGLQFLFEYFSETQRNKGNFPGRFSGRQFSNSRSEMNVSTLELGDSALYLCASSTSNGGYTFGSGTRLTVV.

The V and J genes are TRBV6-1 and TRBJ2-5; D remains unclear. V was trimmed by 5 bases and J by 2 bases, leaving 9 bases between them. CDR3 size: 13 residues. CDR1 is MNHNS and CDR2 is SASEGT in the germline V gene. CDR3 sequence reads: CASSMVQQETQYF. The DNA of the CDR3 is TGTGCCAGCAGTATGGTACAGCAAGAGACCCAGTACTTC.

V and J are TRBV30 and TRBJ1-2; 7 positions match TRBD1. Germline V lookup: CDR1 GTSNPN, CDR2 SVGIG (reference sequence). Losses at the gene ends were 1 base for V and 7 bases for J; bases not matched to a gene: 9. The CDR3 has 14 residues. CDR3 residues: CAWSALQGIGGYTF. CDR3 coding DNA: TGTGCCTGGAGTGCGCTACAGGGGATTGGTGGCTACACCTTC.

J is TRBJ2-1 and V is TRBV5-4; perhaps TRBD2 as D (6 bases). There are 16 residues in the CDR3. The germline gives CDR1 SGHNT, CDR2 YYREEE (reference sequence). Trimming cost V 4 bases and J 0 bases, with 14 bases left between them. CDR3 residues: CASSPREASSYNEQFF. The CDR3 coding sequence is TGTGCCAGCAGCCCTAGGGAGGCGAGCTCCTACAATGAGCAGTTCTTC.

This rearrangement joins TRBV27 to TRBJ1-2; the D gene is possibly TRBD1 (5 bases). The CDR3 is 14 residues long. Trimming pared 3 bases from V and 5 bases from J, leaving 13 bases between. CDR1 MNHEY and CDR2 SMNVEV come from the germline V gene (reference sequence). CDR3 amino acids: CASSFALGGYGYTF. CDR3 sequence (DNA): TGTGCCAGCAGTTTTGCCCTGGGGGGGTATGGCTACACCTTC.

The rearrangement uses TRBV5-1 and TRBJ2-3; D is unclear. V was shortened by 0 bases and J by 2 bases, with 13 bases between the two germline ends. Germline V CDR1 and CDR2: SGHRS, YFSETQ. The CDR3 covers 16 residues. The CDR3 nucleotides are TGCGCCAGCAGCTTGGGAGTTCAGGCCTACACAGATACGCAGTATTTT. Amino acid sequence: CASSLGVQAYTDTQYF.

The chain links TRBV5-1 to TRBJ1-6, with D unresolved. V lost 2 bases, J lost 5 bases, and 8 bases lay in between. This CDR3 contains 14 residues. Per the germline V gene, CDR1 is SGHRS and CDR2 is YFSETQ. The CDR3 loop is CASSLVPDNSPLHF. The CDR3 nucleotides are TGCGCCAGCAGCTTAGTCCCAGATAATTCACCCCTCCACTTT.

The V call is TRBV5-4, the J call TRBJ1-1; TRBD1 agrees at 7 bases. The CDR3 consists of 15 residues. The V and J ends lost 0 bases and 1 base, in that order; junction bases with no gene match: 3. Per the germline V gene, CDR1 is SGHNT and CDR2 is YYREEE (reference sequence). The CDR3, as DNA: TGTGCCAGCAGCTTGGGGGGGACAGAGAACACTGAAGCTTTCTTT. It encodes CASSLGGTENTEAFF. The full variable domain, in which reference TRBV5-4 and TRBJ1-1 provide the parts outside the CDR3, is ETGVTQSPTHLIKTRGQQVTLRCSSQSGHNTVSWYQQALGQGPQFIFQYYREEENGRGNFPPRFSGLQFPNYSSELNVNALELDDSALYLCASSLGGTENTEAFFGQGTRLTVV.

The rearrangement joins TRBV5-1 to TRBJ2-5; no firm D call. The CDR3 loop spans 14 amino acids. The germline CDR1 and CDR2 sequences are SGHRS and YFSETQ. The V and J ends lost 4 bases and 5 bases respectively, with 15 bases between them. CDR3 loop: CASSVDSLRETQYF. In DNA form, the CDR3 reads TGCGCCAGCAGCGTTGACTCCTTAAGGGAGACCCAGTACTTC.

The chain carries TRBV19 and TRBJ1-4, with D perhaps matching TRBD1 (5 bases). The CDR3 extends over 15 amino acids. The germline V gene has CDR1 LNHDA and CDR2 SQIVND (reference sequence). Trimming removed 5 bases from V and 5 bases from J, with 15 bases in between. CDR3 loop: CASSALDTTNEKLFF. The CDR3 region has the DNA TGTGCCAGTAGTGCACTGGACACTACGAATGAAAAACTGTTTTTT.

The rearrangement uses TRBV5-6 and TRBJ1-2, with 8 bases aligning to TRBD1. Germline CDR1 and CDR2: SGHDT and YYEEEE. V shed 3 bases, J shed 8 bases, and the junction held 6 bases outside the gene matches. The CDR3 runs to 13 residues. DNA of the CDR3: TGTGCCAGCAGCTCTCCGGACAGGGAGGGCTACACCTTC. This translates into CASSSPDREGYTF.

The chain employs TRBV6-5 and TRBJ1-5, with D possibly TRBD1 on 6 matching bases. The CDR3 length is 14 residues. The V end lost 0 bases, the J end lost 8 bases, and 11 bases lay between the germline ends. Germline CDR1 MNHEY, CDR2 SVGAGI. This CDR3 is CASSYSRRGKPQHF. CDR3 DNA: TGTGCCAGCAGTTACTCCCGCAGGGGCAAGCCCCAGCATTTT.

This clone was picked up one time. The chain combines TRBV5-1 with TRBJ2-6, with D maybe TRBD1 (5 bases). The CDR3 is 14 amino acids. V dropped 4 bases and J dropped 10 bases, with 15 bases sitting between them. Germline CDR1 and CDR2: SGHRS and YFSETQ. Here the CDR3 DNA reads TGCGCCAGCAGCCCCCGTGGGGCTGAAAACGTCCTGACTTTC. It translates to CASSPRGAENVLTF.

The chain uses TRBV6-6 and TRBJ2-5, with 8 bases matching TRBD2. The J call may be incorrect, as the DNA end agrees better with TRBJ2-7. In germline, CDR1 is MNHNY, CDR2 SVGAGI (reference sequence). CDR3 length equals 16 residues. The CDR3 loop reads CASSFSSGGGPYEQYF. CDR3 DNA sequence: TGTGCCAGCAGTTTTTCTTCCGGGGGGGGCCCATACGAGCAGTACTTC.

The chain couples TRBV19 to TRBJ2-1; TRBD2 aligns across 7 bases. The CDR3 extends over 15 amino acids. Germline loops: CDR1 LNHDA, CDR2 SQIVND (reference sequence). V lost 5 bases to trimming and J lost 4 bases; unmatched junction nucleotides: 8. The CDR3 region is CASSPRGEKYNEQFF. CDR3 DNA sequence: TGTGCCAGTAGTCCCCGGGGGGAGAAATACAATGAGCAGTTCTTC.

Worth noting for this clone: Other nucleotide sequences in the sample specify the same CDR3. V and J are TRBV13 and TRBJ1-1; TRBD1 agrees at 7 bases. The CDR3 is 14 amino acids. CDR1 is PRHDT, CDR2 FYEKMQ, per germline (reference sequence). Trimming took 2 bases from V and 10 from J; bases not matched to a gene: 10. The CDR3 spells CASSLYQTGTAAFF. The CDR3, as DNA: TGTGCCAGCAGCTTATACCAGACAGGGACGGCAGCTTTCTTT.

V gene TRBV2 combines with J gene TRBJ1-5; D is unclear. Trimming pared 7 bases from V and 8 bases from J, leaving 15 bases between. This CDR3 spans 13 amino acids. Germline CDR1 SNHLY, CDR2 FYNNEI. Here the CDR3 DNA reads TGTGCCAGCACAATAGGCGGTTGGAAGCCCCAGCATTTT. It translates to CASTIGGWKPQHF.

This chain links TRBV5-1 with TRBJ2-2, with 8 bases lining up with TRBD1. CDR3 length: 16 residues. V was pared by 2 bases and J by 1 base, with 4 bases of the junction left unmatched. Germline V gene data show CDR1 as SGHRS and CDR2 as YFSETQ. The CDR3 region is CASSLTTGGNTGELFF. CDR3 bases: TGCGCCAGCAGCTTAACTACAGGGGGGAACACCGGGGAGCTGTTTTTT.

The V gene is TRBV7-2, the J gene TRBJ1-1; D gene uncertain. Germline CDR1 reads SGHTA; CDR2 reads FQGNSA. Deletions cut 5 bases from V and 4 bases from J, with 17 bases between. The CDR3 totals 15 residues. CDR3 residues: CASSIKMGRSTEAFF. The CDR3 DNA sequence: TGTGCCAGCAGCATAAAGATGGGCCGATCCACTGAAGCTTTCTTT.